This T cell receptor (beta chain) was retrieved from a study of blood T cell repertoires in COVID-19 (dated by TCRdb to about 2020). With regard to the full study: Samples covering the acute and convalescent phases of COVID-19 were provided by collaborators in the United States, Italy and Spain. Nearly every sample came with metadata listing a de-identified subject ID, COVID-19 status, age in years and sex. The prospective study material was composed of cDNA or gDNA derived from T cells, B-cell-depleted T cells, or PBMCs. The repertoires were released in a freely available public database intended as a resource for research on the immune response to SARS-CoV-2. The samples were drawn from two sources: the first 160 participants of the ongoing ImmuneRACE study, and 950 to 1,500 subjects contributed by 6 global collaborators. The dataset comprised deeply sampled blood TCRbeta repertoires from subjects exposed to, actively infected with, or recovered from COVID-19. Where available, HLA class I and class II types were obtained from metadata supplied by the sample provider rather than from assay-based typing. The paper's findings and limits, for the study overall: How much clinical and demographic metadata was included differed by source and by participant, and the metadata was provided uncurated.

From its cysteine to its phenylalanine, the CDR3 spans 17 amino acids. The CDR3 DNA has 51 bases and is translated from base 1. CDR1 and CDR2 (SGHRS, YFSETQ) derive from the germline V gene. The germline V end is reduced by 2 bases and the J end by 3 bases; junction bases left unmatched: 7. Participants in the prospective study were enrolled through a virtual design, were aged roughly 18 to 95 years, and lived in roughly 25 United States geographic areas. Cohort assignment in the prospective study relied on participant-reported clinical history from a screening survey and a study questionnaire. Recovered participants in ImmuneRACE Cohort 3 were defined by two consecutive negative NP/OP PCR tests, clearance by a healthcare professional, or resolution of symptoms. Mobile phlebotomists in the prospective study collected whole blood, serum and a nasopharyngeal or oropharyngeal swab from every participant. Over a roughly two-month period, participants in the prospective study had the option of providing additional blood draws and questionnaires. Blood samples from the prospective study were shipped frozen or at room temperature prior to DNA extraction.

Remarks on this clone: Its binding antigen is unknown. Per-base qualities were not stored, and no clone one base away is much larger.

The immunoSEQ Assay, a bias-controlled multiplex PCR, was used to amplify TCRbeta CDR3 regions from genomic DNA. Under the source paper's analysis protocol: The number of nucleated cells in each sample was estimated from the amplification of reference gene primers within the assay. To quantify the absolute abundance of each unique TCRbeta CDR3 rearrangement, sequence reads were collapsed and filtered. For each sample, productive Simpson clonality was calculated by taking the square root of Simpson's diversity index across productive rearrangements. As stored in TCRdb, this immuneACCESS dataset retains in-frame rearrangements with V and J assigned. A fraction of the clones does not appear; measured against another copy, unresolved V genes explain less than half of the discrepancy, and the remainder lacks a known reason. V and J calls plus clone size are reproduced from that table; the DNA served to infer D and trimming. For this sample there are 140,000 to 150,000 clones; 87% appear just once. Of the sample, roughly 12% falls within the top ten clones.

The sequence joins TRBV5-1 to TRBJ2-3; TRBD2 fits 12 bases in the junction. The sequencing input was PBMCs or T cells enriched from blood (not recorded which). This clonotype was sampled from a man in his sixties who had recovered from COVID-19. The nucleotides read TGCGCCAGCAGCTTTCTAGCGGGGGGGCTTGGGACAGATACGCAGTATTTT. Its protein is CASSFLAGGLGTDTQYF. Reference TRBV5-1 and TRBJ2-3 genes cover what lies past the CDR3, so the full variable domain is KAGVTQTPRYLIKTRGQQVTLSCSPISGHRSVSWYQQTPGQGLQFLFEYFSETQRNKGNFPGRFSGRQFSNSRSEMNVSTLELGDSALYLCASSFLAGGLGTDTQYFGPGTRLTVL.